Presented here are 23 T cell receptor beta chains from one specimen sequenced in a study of blood T cell repertoires in COVID-19. Generated by immunoSEQ multiplex PCR, the TCRdb table keeps only in-frame clones and is missing some. The data hold approximately 180,000 clones, with approximately 85% observed a single time. Sequencing was done on a sample of PBMCs or T cells enriched from blood (not recorded which). Receptors originate from a man aged 40-49 years who had recovered from COVID-19.

The chain uses TRBV3-1 (or the pseudogene TRBV3-2) and TRBJ2-5; D perhaps matches TRBD2 (6 bases). Trimming pared 5 bases from V and 2 bases from J, leaving 12 bases between. Germline V gene data show CDR1 as LGHDT and CDR2 as YNNKEL (reference sequence). The CDR3 is 14 amino acids. CDR3 protein: CASSARDFQETQYF. The CDR3 bases are TGTGCCAGCAGCGCCCGGGACTTTCAAGAGACCCAGTACTTC.

V and J are TRBV7-9 and TRBJ2-1; the D gene is possibly TRBD2 (6 bases). The CDR3 has 17 residues. The ends were cut back, 4 bases at V and 9 bases at J, with 25 bases in the middle. Germline assignment: CDR1 SEHNR and CDR2 FQNEAQ (reference sequence). The CDR3 bases are TGTGCCAGCAGCTCCCCCCTGACTAGTATCTGGTATAGTGAGCAGTTCTTC. Translated: CASSSPLTSIWYSEQFF.

The chain employs TRBV9 and TRBJ2-3, with D possibly matching TRBD2 (6 bases). With 4 bases removed from V and 0 bases from J, the gap between germline ends came to 18 bases. Germline V gives CDR1 SGDLS, CDR2 YYNGEE. The CDR3 is 17 amino acids. CDR3 in DNA: TGTGCCAGCAGCACCCCCGTCGGGGGATTAAGCACAGATACGCAGTATTTT. Amino acid sequence: CASSTPVGGLSTDTQYF.

The V gene is TRBV19, the J gene TRBJ1-4, with 8 bases aligning to TRBD1. The CDR3 spans 16 residues. Germline assignment: CDR1 LNHDA and CDR2 SQIVND (reference sequence). V lost 6 bases, J lost 4 bases, and 10 bases stayed unmatched. CDR3 bases: TGTGCCAGTAGACCCTCCCCGGGACAGGATAATGAAAAACTGTTTTTT. Translation gives CASRPSPGQDNEKLFF.

The rearrangement uses TRBV25-1 and TRBJ1-6; tentatively, D is TRBD1 (5 bases). The germline gives CDR1 MGHDK, CDR2 SYGVNS. The length of the CDR3 is 16 residues. V lost 3 bases and J 9 bases, leaving 18 bases between the germline ends. The CDR3 DNA reads as TGTGCCAGCAGTGACACGGGGAGGGGATCTGGTTCACCCCTCCACTTT. Translating gives CASSDTGRGSGSPLHF.

This clone was recorded a few times. The chain uses TRBV3-1 (or the pseudogene TRBV3-2) and TRBJ1-2; TRBD1 agrees at 10 bases. The CDR3 spans 15 residues. In germline, CDR1 is LGHDT, CDR2 YNNKEL (reference sequence). V shed 8 bases, J shed 7 bases, and the junction held 13 bases outside the gene matches. The CDR3 nucleotides are TGTGCCAGCGGACCCCCGGGACAGGGGATCGGTGGCTACACCTTC. This codes for CASGPPGQGIGGYTF.

The chain uses TRBV20-1 and TRBJ2-2, with D possibly matching TRBD2 (6 bases). CDR1 and CDR2 from the germline V gene are DFQATT and SNEGSKA (reference sequence). This CDR3 is built from 15 residues. The V and J ends lost 3 bases and 4 bases respectively, with 15 bases between them. For the CDR3, the DNA is TGCAGTGCTAGTCTGGGCGGGATAGGCACCGGGGAGCTGTTTTTT. Its translation: CSASLGGIGTGELFF.

V and J are TRBV9 and TRBJ2-7; tentative D call: TRBD1 (5 bases). Trimming stripped 3 bases from V and 6 bases from J, with 16 bases between. The CDR3 sequence is 14 residues long. Per the germline V gene, CDR1 is SGDLS and CDR2 is YYNGEE. CDR3 in amino acids: CASSADLGVTEQYF. The CDR3 region has the DNA TGTGCCAGCAGCGCCGACCTAGGGGTAACCGAGCAGTACTTC.

The chain joins TRBV19 to TRBJ2-3; 8 bases are shared with TRBD2. This CDR3 has 14 amino acids. Germline V lookup: CDR1 LNHDA, CDR2 SQIVND (reference sequence). The junction had 5 bases not matched to a gene; V was cut back by 6 bases and J by 3 bases. Written as DNA, the CDR3 is TGTGCCAGTAGCGTAGCGGGACCAACAGATACGCAGTATTTT. Translating gives CASSVAGPTDTQYF.

About this clone itself: A read error may produce the germline difference seen at one junction end. The chain employs TRBV19 and TRBJ2-3, with TRBD1 matching over 8 bases. The germline gives CDR1 LNHDA, CDR2 SQIVND (reference sequence). The CDR3 is 14 amino acids. CDR3 sequence (DNA): TGTGCCAGTAGAATAGGACAGGGAACAGATACGCAGTATTTT. It is translated as CASRIGQGTDTQYF.

This chain joins TRBV5-1 and TRBJ1-2, with 7 bases that match TRBD1. Germline V CDR1 and CDR2: SGHRS, YFSETQ. This CDR3 comprises 13 residues. The ends lost 4 bases at V and 7 bases at J; junction bases unmatched: 7. The CDR3 sequence is CASSPRDRTGYTF. Here the CDR3 DNA reads TGCGCCAGCAGCCCCCGGGACAGAACTGGCTACACCTTC.

The V gene is TRBV11-2, the J gene TRBJ2-2, with 9 nucleotides matching TRBD2. With 8 bases clipped from V and 3 bases from J, the junction kept 10 bases outside the gene matches. The length of the CDR3 is 16 residues. Germline CDR1 and CDR2: SGHAT and FQNNGV. CDR3 bases: TGTGCCAGCCTCCAGGCCCAGCGGGGGGACACCGGGGAGCTGTTTTTT. Protein sequence: CASLQAQRGDTGELFF. Using reference TRBV11-2 and TRBJ2-2 for the parts outside the CDR3, the full variable domain is EAGVAQSPRYKIIEKRQSVAFWCNPISGHATLYWYQQILGQGPKLLIQFQNNGVVDDSQLPKDRFSAERLKGVDSTLKIQPAKLEDSAVYLCASLQAQRGDTGELFFGEGSRLTVL.

This rearrangement joins TRBV7-9 to TRBJ2-3, with 7 positions matching TRBD1. Looked up from germline, CDR1 is SEHNR and CDR2 is FQNEAQ (reference sequence). The J segment lost 3 bases and the V segment lost 5 bases, leaving 11 bases of the junction unmatched. This CDR3 has 16 residues. The CDR3 coding sequence is TGTGCCAGCAGCCCCCGACAGGGAGTTTCGACAGATACGCAGTATTTT. Residues: CASSPRQGVSTDTQYF.

V usage is TRBV2 and J usage is TRBJ2-5, with 9 bases matching TRBD1. The CDR3 length is 12 residues. Germline CDR1 and CDR2: SNHLY and FYNNEI. V was pared by 8 bases and J by 4 bases, with 2 bases of the junction left unmatched. CDR3 nucleotide sequence: TGTGCCAGCGGGGACAGGGCAGAGACCCAGTACTTC. Amino acid sequence: CASGDRAETQYF.

The gene calls are TRBV28 and TRBJ1-2; 10 bases line up with TRBD1. Germline loops: CDR1 MDHEN, CDR2 SYDVKM. The CDR3 length is 17 residues. The trim removed 2 bases at V and 5 bases at J, leaving 11 bases unmatched. Written as DNA, the CDR3 is TGTGCCAGCAGTTTAGGGACAGGGGCCCCACTCACTTATGGCTACACCTTC. This codes for CASSLGTGAPLTYGYTF.

V gene TRBV7-8 combines with J gene TRBJ1-2; unclear D gene. Germline V lookup: CDR1 SGHVS, CDR2 FQNEAQ. The ends were cut back, 3 bases at V and 6 bases at J, with 11 bases in the middle. This CDR3 is built from 13 residues. The chain's CDR3 is CASSLRTGNGYTF. The CDR3 DNA sequence: TGTGCCAGCAGCTTGCGGACGGGGAATGGCTACACCTTC.

V usage is TRBV11-2 and J usage is TRBJ1-1; possibly TRBD1 for D (5 bases). Deletions cut 1 base from V and 7 bases from J, with 28 bases between. CDR3 length: 19 amino acids. From germline, CDR1 is SGHAT and CDR2 FQNNGV. The CDR3: CASSLANIRDAGLSSEAFF. Written as DNA, the CDR3 is TGTGCCAGCAGCTTAGCCAATATCCGGGACGCGGGATTGAGCAGTGAAGCTTTCTTT.

The chain is built from TRBV5-5 and TRBJ1-4, with 10 bases identical to TRBD1. The CDR3 sequence is 15 residues long. Looked up from germline, CDR1 is SGHKS and CDR2 is YYEKEE (reference sequence). V shed 4 bases, J shed 8 bases, and the junction held 8 bases outside the gene matches. The CDR3 sequence is CASSISTGGREKLFF. Here the CDR3 DNA reads TGTGCCAGCAGCATTTCGACAGGGGGCAGGGAAAAACTGTTTTTT.

The chain carries TRBV5-1 and TRBJ1-3; weak D call: TRBD1 (6 bases). CDR1 SGHRS and CDR2 YFSETQ come from the germline V gene. V was clipped by 4 bases and J by 2 bases, with 13 bases between them. The CDR3 contains 15 residues. The CDR3 here is CASSGGPLPGNTIYF. CDR3 in DNA: TGCGCCAGCAGCGGGGGCCCCCTACCTGGAAACACCATATATTTT.

This rearrangement joins TRBV6-5 to TRBJ1-5; 10 nucleotides line up with TRBD1. V shed 6 bases, J shed 6 bases, and the junction held 5 bases outside the gene matches. This CDR3 region has 14 residues. The V gene's germline CDR1 is MNHEY and CDR2 SVGAGI. The CDR3 protein is CASSPDRGSQPQHF. The CDR3 region has the DNA TGTGCCAGCAGCCCGGACAGGGGGAGTCAGCCCCAGCATTTT.

This clone appeared once. The chain is built from TRBV2 and TRBJ1-4; 10 bases agree with TRBD1. The CDR3 length is 14 residues. Trimming cost V 6 bases and J 8 bases; bases outside gene matches: 6. Germline V gives CDR1 SNHLY, CDR2 FYNNEI. CDR3 sequence reads: CASSLGTGVEKLFF. As DNA, the CDR3 is TGTGCCAGCAGCCTAGGGACAGGGGTAGAAAAACTGTTTTTT.

The CDR3 nucleotides read TGTGCCTGGAGTGTGCCCCTCGGGGGTGGTCAGCCCCAGCATTTT. Translated: CAWSVPLGGGQPQHF. V and J are TRBV30 and TRBJ1-5, with D perhaps matching TRBD1 (5 bases). V lost 0 bases to trimming and J lost 6 bases, with 15 bases between them. This CDR3 spans 15 amino acids. Germline loops: CDR1 GTSNPN, CDR2 SVGIG (reference sequence). The full variable domain, with the rest looked up from reference TRBV30 and TRBJ1-5, is SQTIHQWPATLVQPVGSPLSLECTVEGTSNPNLYWYRQAAGRGLQLLFYSVGIGQISSEVPQNLSASRPQDRQFILSSKKLLLSDSGFYLCAWSVPLGGGQPQHFGDGTRLSIL.

The count of this clone is one. The chain links TRBV24-1 to TRBJ1-2; 7 nucleotides line up with TRBD1. The CDR3 covers 15 residues. In germline, CDR1 is KGHDR, CDR2 SFDVKD. With V trimmed by 1 base and J by 6 bases, 7 bases remained unmatched. CDR3 amino acids: CATSDFGGQSDGYTF. In nucleotides, the CDR3 is TGTGCCACCAGTGATTTTGGGGGACAGTCGGATGGCTACACCTTC.